Listed here are 23 T cell receptor beta chains from one sample, sequenced in a study of technical replicates of blood from several donors. Data came from immunoSEQ multiplex PCR; TCRdb stores just in-frame clones and leaves some out. The table includes around 70,000 clones, 93% detected once. Sequences were obtained from T cells isolated from PBMCs. These receptors all stem from a human donor in good health.

This clone was observed a few times. This sequence joins TRBV7-9 and TRBJ1-1; 8 nucleotides agree with TRBD1. Germline V gene lookup returns CDR1 SEHNR and CDR2 FQNEAQ (reference sequence). The J segment lost 1 base and the V segment lost 3 bases, leaving 4 bases of the junction unmatched. The CDR3 runs 15 residues. The CDR3 protein is CASSFQGAGNTEAFF. The CDR3 nucleotides are TGTGCCAGCAGCTTCCAGGGGGCAGGGAACACTGAAGCTTTCTTT.

V usage is TRBV4-1 and J usage is TRBJ1-1; 7 bases match TRBD1. This CDR3 region has 16 residues. CDR1 and CDR2 from the germline V gene are MGHRA and YSYEKL. J was trimmed by 3 bases and V by 0 bases; bases with no gene match: 7. The CDR3 DNA reads as TGCGCCAGCAGCCAAGAGGGACAGAAGTATTACACTGAAGCTTTCTTT. Its protein is CASSQEGQKYYTEAFF.

The chain joins TRBV27 to TRBJ1-5; D remains ambiguous. CDR1 and CDR2 from the germline V gene are MNHEY and SMNVEV (reference sequence). CDR3 length equals 13 residues. The V gene lost 5 bases and the J gene lost 7 bases, with 12 bases spanning the gap. The CDR3 DNA follows: TGTGCCAGCAGTCCCTCCCCCTCCCAGCCCCAGCATTTT. Amino acids: CASSPSPSQPQHF.

The chain joins TRBV28 to TRBJ1-1; D is perhaps TRBD1 (6 bases). The CDR3 sequence is 16 residues long. Between the trimmed V and J ends, which lost 5 bases and 5 bases, there was a span of 21 bases. Germline V lookup: CDR1 MDHEN, CDR2 SYDVKM. The CDR3 spells CASSTPGRGWGTEAFF. The CDR3 nucleotides read TGTGCCAGCAGTACACCAGGCAGGGGTTGGGGGACTGAAGCTTTCTTT. Combining the CDR3 with reference TRBV28 and TRBJ1-1 gives the whole variable domain DVKVTQSSRYLVKRTGEKVFLECVQDMDHENMFWYRQDPGLGLRLIYFSYDVKMKEKGDIPEGYSVSREKKERFSLILESASTNQTSMYLCASSTPGRGWGTEAFFGQGTRLTVV.

The gene calls are TRBV5-1 and TRBJ1-5; 7 bases are shared with TRBD1. CDR3 length: 13 amino acids. From germline, CDR1 is SGHRS and CDR2 YFSETQ. V lost 3 bases and J lost 7; bases outside the gene matches: 4. CDR3 protein: CASSSTGSQPQHF. In DNA, the CDR3 is TGCGCCAGCAGCTCGACAGGGTCACAGCCCCAGCATTTT. The full variable domain, with the rest looked up from reference TRBV5-1 and TRBJ1-5, is KAGVTQTPRYLIKTRGQQVTLSCSPISGHRSVSWYQQTPGQGLQFLFEYFSETQRNKGNFPGRFSGRQFSNSRSEMNVSTLELGDSALYLCASSSTGSQPQHFGDGTRLSIL.

The chain couples TRBV7-7 to TRBJ2-7; TRBD1 matches 11 bases. From germline, CDR1 is SSHAT and CDR2 FNYEAQ (reference sequence). This CDR3 comprises 14 residues. The CDR3 sequence: CATPGQGATYEQYF. CDR3 in DNA: TGTGCTACCCCCGGACAGGGGGCTACCTACGAGCAGTACTTC.

The chain carries TRBV27 and TRBJ1-5, with a weak D call TRBD1 (6 bases). The CDR3 has 15 residues. Germline lookup yields CDR1 MNHEY and CDR2 SMNVEV (reference sequence). Trimming left V 5 bases short and J 9 bases short, with 20 bases between. The CDR3 region has the DNA TGTGCCAGCAGTCTCCGTCGGACAGCTCAGGGGCCCCAGCATTTT. Amino acids: CASSLRRTAQGPQHF.

This chain joins TRBV7-7 and TRBJ2-1, with TRBD1 as a possible D gene (6 bases). Germline V lookup: CDR1 SSHAT, CDR2 FNYEAQ (reference sequence). V was pared by 10 bases and J by 0 bases, with 34 bases between. The CDR3 totals 21 residues. The CDR3 coding sequence is TGTGCCACTCAAAGGCTGGACCGGGACAAACTTAGAACTAGCTCCTACAATGAGCAGTTCTTC. This codes for CATQRLDRDKLRTSSYNEQFF.

A single count supports this clone. The rearrangement uses TRBV19 and TRBJ1-1; possible D gene TRBD1, 6 bases. The V gene lost 2 bases and the J gene lost 1 base, with 11 bases spanning the gap. In germline, CDR1 is LNHDA, CDR2 SQIVND (reference sequence). The CDR3 length is 15 residues. The DNA for the CDR3 is TGTGCCAGTAGTATACTACCAGGGGAGAACACTGAAGCTTTCTTT. Protein product: CASSILPGENTEAFF. The complete variable domain, with remaining parts taken from reference TRBV19 and TRBJ1-1, reads DGGITQSPKYLFRKEGQNVTLSCEQNLNHDAMYWYRQDPGQGLRLIYYSQIVNDFQKGDIAEGYSVSREKKESFPLTVTSAQKNPTAFYLCASSILPGENTEAFFGQGTRLTVV.

This rearrangement joins TRBV6-1 to TRBJ1-1; a possible D gene is TRBD1 (6 bases). V gave up 2 bases and J gave up 4 bases, with 11 bases separating them. The CDR3 totals 14 residues. Germline CDR1 is MNHNS and CDR2 is SASEGT. The CDR3 loop reads CASSEQGPPTEAFF. CDR3 bases: TGTGCCAGCAGTGAACAGGGGCCTCCCACTGAAGCTTTCTTT.

Only one count was recorded for this clone. The V and J genes are TRBV28 and TRBJ1-2; the match to TRBD1 covers 11 bases. V gave up 3 bases and J gave up 6 bases; unmatched junction bases: 6. Germline lookup yields CDR1 MDHEN and CDR2 SYDVKM. The CDR3 is made up of 15 amino acids. CDR3 region: CASSFRDRGADGYTF. CDR3 DNA: TGTGCCAGCAGTTTCAGGGACAGGGGGGCGGATGGCTACACCTTC.

The chain carries TRBV27 and TRBJ2-7, with TRBD1 matching 7 bases. This CDR3 has 14 residues. Germline V gene sequence: CDR1 MNHEY, CDR2 SMNVEV (reference sequence). V lost 4 bases to trimming and J lost 4 bases; unmatched junction nucleotides: 7. In nucleotides, the CDR3 is TGTGCCAGCAGTTCTGTGGGACAGAGATACGAGCAGTACTTC. This codes for CASSSVGQRYEQYF.

The chain carries TRBV18 and TRBJ2-5; TRBD1 is a possible D gene (6 bases). There are 13 residues in the CDR3. Germline CDR1 reads KGHSH; CDR2 reads LQKENI. The germline V and J ends were trimmed by 5 bases and 5 bases, with 12 bases remaining between them. CDR3 coding DNA: TGTGCCAGCTCATTTCGACAGGACGAGACCCAGTACTTC. Translated, it gives CASSFRQDETQYF.

This chain links TRBV5-1 with TRBJ1-2; the match to TRBD1 covers 9 bases. Germline loops: CDR1 SGHRS, CDR2 YFSETQ. CDR3 length: 15 residues. Germline trimming cut 0 bases from V and 2 bases from J; bases unmatched to any gene: 2. CDR3 amino acids: CASSLGQGGNYGYTF. The CDR3 DNA is TGCGCCAGCAGCTTGGGACAGGGGGGGAACTATGGCTACACCTTC.

This clone was recorded once. J is TRBJ2-7 and V is TRBV4-1, with 9 bases lining up with TRBD2. Germline CDR1 is MGHRA and CDR2 is YSYEKL. CDR3 length equals 15 residues. Trimming cost V 6 bases and J 0 bases; bases outside gene matches: 6. The CDR3 bases are TGCGCCAGCAGGTCCCTAGCGGGGAGCTCCTACGAGCAGTACTTC. Protein product: CASRSLAGSSYEQYF.

This rearrangement joins TRBV11-3 to TRBJ2-1; the match to TRBD2 covers 13 bases. Germline V gene lookup returns CDR1 SGHNT and CDR2 YENEEA. J gave up 9 bases and V 4 bases, and 6 bases lay outside the gene matches. CDR3 length: 15 residues. The CDR3: CASSSGLAGSREQFF. CDR3 in DNA: TGTGCCAGCAGCTCGGGACTAGCGGGGTCCCGTGAGCAGTTCTTC.

This chain uses TRBV5-1 with TRBJ2-7, with D perhaps TRBD1 (6 bases). Germline V gene sequence: CDR1 SGHRS, CDR2 YFSETQ. Trimming removed 6 bases from V and 6 bases from J, with 22 bases in between. This CDR3 is 15 amino acids long. The CDR3 DNA reads TGCGCCAGCACCCCGGCAAGGGGGACCCTCGGCGAGCAGTACTTC. Protein sequence: CASTPARGTLGEQYF.

This chain connects TRBV27 to TRBJ2-7; possible D gene TRBD2, 6 bases. Trimming pared 0 bases from V and 3 bases from J, leaving 12 bases between. The CDR3 covers 15 residues. CDR1 MNHEY and CDR2 SMNVEV come from the germline V gene (reference sequence). The CDR3 sequence is CASSLSVEEGYEQYF. The CDR3 DNA sequence: TGTGCCAGCAGTTTATCTGTGGAGGAGGGCTACGAGCAGTACTTC.

The chain links TRBV27 to TRBJ2-5, with 8 bases aligning to TRBD1. The germline CDR1 and CDR2 sequences are MNHEY and SMNVEV (reference sequence). V gave up 10 bases and J gave up 5 bases; unmatched junction bases: 9. The CDR3 consists of 13 residues. Here the CDR3 reads CATQTGDLETQYF. DNA of the CDR3: TGTGCCACCCAGACAGGGGATCTGGAGACCCAGTACTTC.

The chain couples TRBV28 to TRBJ2-7; D is ambiguous. CDR3 length: 10 residues. Germline CDR1 is MDHEN and CDR2 is SYDVKM. Trimming cost V 7 bases and J 7 bases, with 8 bases left between them. The CDR3 loop reads CASNSREQYF. The CDR3 nucleotides read TGTGCCAGCAACAGTCGGGAGCAGTACTTC.

The chain recombines TRBV19 with TRBJ2-3, with a weak D call TRBD2 (6 bases). The CDR3 spans 17 residues. Trimming left V 0 bases short and J 4 bases short, with 17 bases between. Germline V gene lookup returns CDR1 LNHDA and CDR2 SQIVND (reference sequence). CDR3 sequence reads: CASSIDLGPRGADTQYF. The CDR3 DNA reads TGTGCCAGTAGTATAGATCTAGGACCGCGGGGCGCAGATACGCAGTATTTT.

The J gene is TRBJ2-5, the V gene TRBV6-6; D gene ambiguous. The germline V and J ends were trimmed by 0 bases and 5 bases, with 4 bases remaining between them. The CDR3 covers 12 residues. Germline CDR1 reads MNHNY; CDR2 reads SVGAGI (reference sequence). The CDR3 DNA reads TGTGCCAGCAGTTACTCTTCGGAGACCCAGTACTTC. It is translated as CASSYSSETQYF.

V and J are TRBV7-9 and TRBJ1-1; tentatively, D is TRBD1 (6 bases). Per germline, CDR1 SEHNR and CDR2 FQNEAQ (reference sequence). This CDR3 comprises 14 residues. Trimming shortened V by 1 base and J by 1 base, and 7 bases separated the two germline ends. The chain's CDR3 is CASSLVGQNTEAFF. CDR3 coding DNA: TGTGCCAGCAGCTTAGTGGGACAGAACACTGAAGCTTTCTTT.